The 16 T cell receptor beta chains listed next were all sequenced from one sample in a study of technical replicates of blood from several donors (TCRdb year 2017). The method behind the library was the immunoSEQ multiplex PCR assay. Here the immuneACCESS table is served through TCRdb, limited to in-frame sequences with V and J called. Missing clones are a known gap in these copies; in checked studies unresolved V genes cover under half, and the rest lacks a known reason. Present in this sample are some 91,000 clones, approximately 96% of which were seen just once. Approximately 0.22% of the sample belongs to the ten largest clones. Material for sequencing was T cells isolated from PBMCs. Receptors were obtained from a human donor in good health.

The V gene is TRBV9, the J gene TRBJ2-3; no firm D call. The ends were cut back, 3 bases at V and 2 bases at J, with 13 bases in the middle. Germline CDR1 and CDR2: SGDLS and YYNGEE. The CDR3 spans 15 residues. The DNA for the CDR3 is TGTGCCAGCAGCGAATACAGTTCCTTCACAGATACGCAGTATTTT. Residues: CASSEYSSFTDTQYF.

The CDR3 is CASGETSGHKRGGEQYF. The DNA for the CDR3 is TGTGCCAGCGGGGAGACTAGCGGCCATAAGCGGGGAGGCGAGCAGTACTTC. The chain recombines TRBV27 with TRBJ2-7; TRBD2 matches at 9 bases. Germline CDR1 and CDR2: MNHEY and SMNVEV (reference sequence). The CDR3 is 17 amino acids. J gave up 6 bases and V 8 bases, and 20 bases lay outside the gene matches.

The chain couples TRBV14 to TRBJ1-2; 8 bases are shared with TRBD1. The CDR3 runs to 15 residues. Germline V gene data show CDR1 as SGHDN and CDR2 as FVKESK. The V gene end was trimmed by 3 bases and the J gene end by 6 bases; junction bases not matched to a gene: 9. Here the CDR3 reads CASSQQTGVIDGYTF. As DNA, the CDR3 is TGTGCCAGCAGCCAGCAGACAGGGGTGATTGATGGCTACACCTTC.

The rearrangement links TRBV9 to TRBJ1-2; no clear D. V dropped 1 base and J dropped 0 bases, with 13 bases sitting between them. Germline CDR1 and CDR2: SGDLS and YYNGEE. The CDR3 extends over 16 amino acids. CDR3 coding DNA: TGTGCCAGCAGCGTATTTTCGGCAGGAACTAACTATGGCTACACCTTC. It is translated as CASSVFSAGTNYGYTF.

The genes are TRBV29-1 and TRBJ2-2, with 8 bases lining up with TRBD1. Germline V CDR1 and CDR2: SQVTM, ANQGSEA. The V and J ends lost 3 bases and 1 base, in that order; junction bases with no gene match: 1. This CDR3 region has 14 residues. This chain's CDR3 is CSVDGQGNTGELFF. CDR3 bases: TGCAGCGTTGATGGACAGGGGAACACCGGGGAGCTGTTTTTT.

The genes are TRBV9 and TRBJ1-2; the D is unclear. CDR1 and CDR2 (germline): SGDLS, YYNGEE. This CDR3 comprises 12 residues. V lost 3 bases and J 8 bases, leaving 11 bases between the germline ends. The DNA of the CDR3 is TGTGCCAGCAGCGCCGCTAGAGGGGGCTACACCTTC. It encodes CASSAARGGYTF.

The chain recombines TRBV19 with TRBJ2-2; TRBD1 matches at 8 bases. The CDR3 contains 17 residues. Per the germline V gene, CDR1 is LNHDA and CDR2 is SQIVND (reference sequence). J was trimmed by 1 base and V by 3 bases; bases with no gene match: 7. Written as DNA, the CDR3 is TGTGCCAGTAGTATGACCCGGACAGGGAAGAACACCGGGGAGCTGTTTTTT. Protein: CASSMTRTGKNTGELFF.

The chain links TRBV5-1 to TRBJ2-3; 9 bases line up with TRBD2. J gave up 0 bases and V 4 bases, and 6 bases lay outside the gene matches. CDR1 is SGHRS and CDR2 is YFSETQ in the germline V gene. The CDR3 contains 16 residues. The chain's CDR3 is CASSRLAGLSTDTQYF. DNA for the CDR3: TGCGCCAGCAGCAGGCTAGCGGGGTTGAGCACAGATACGCAGTATTTT.

The chain is built from TRBV29-1 and TRBJ1-4; D is unresolved. V was trimmed by 7 bases and J by 6 bases, leaving 6 bases between them. The CDR3 is 10 amino acids. Germline loops: CDR1 SQVTM, CDR2 ANQGSEA. CDR3 in DNA: TGCAGCGCTCTTGATGAAAAACTGTTTTTT. It codes for CSALDEKLFF.

This CDR3 is CSAEGLAGGSDTQYF. The CDR3, as DNA: TGCAGCGCCGAGGGGCTAGCGGGAGGGTCCGATACGCAGTATTTT. The V gene is TRBV29-1, the J gene TRBJ2-3; 12 nucleotides line up with TRBD2. With V trimmed by 7 bases and J by 6 bases, 11 bases remained unmatched. The CDR3 runs 15 residues. The germline CDR1 and CDR2 sequences are SQVTM and ANQGSEA.

The chain has TRBV7-3 and TRBJ2-2; TRBD2 might be the D (5 bases). The CDR3 runs to 14 residues. V shed 3 bases and J shed 0 bases, with 5 bases lying between them. Per the germline V gene, CDR1 is SGHTA and CDR2 is FQGTGA. As DNA, the CDR3 is TGTGCCAGCAGCTTGGACTCGAACACCGGGGAGCTGTTTTTT. Translated, it gives CASSLDSNTGELFF.

This clone has just one count. CDR3 in amino acids: CAKHGRDRSTGELFF. The DNA of the CDR3 is TGTGCGAAACACGGAAGGGACAGGAGTACCGGGGAGCTGTTTTTT. The chain uses TRBV19 and TRBJ2-2; TRBD1 agrees at 8 bases. Per the germline V gene, CDR1 is LNHDA and CDR2 is SQIVND (reference sequence). The CDR3 is 15 residues long. Together with reference TRBV19 and TRBJ2-2, the CDR3 gives the full variable domain: DGGITQSPKYLFRKEGQNVTLSCEQNLNHDAMYWYRQDPGQGLRLIYYSQIVNDFQKGDIAEGYSVSREKKESFPLTVTSAQKNPTAFYLCAKHGRDRSTGELFFGEGSRLTVL.

This clone occurred once. This chain connects TRBV28 to TRBJ2-1; 7 nucleotides match TRBD1. The CDR3 has 16 amino acids. Germline trimming cut 6 bases from V and 3 bases from J; bases unmatched to any gene: 11. CDR1 and CDR2 (germline): MDHEN, SYDVKM. The CDR3 is CASRQKGGQIYNEQFF. In DNA form, the CDR3 reads TGTGCCAGCAGACAGAAAGGGGGACAGATCTACAATGAGCAGTTCTTC.

This rearrangement joins TRBV28 to TRBJ2-1; 9 nucleotides line up with TRBD2. Germline CDR1 MDHEN, CDR2 SYDVKM. There are 14 residues in the CDR3. With 4 bases clipped from V and 9 bases from J, the junction kept 7 bases outside the gene matches. CDR3 DNA sequence: TGTGCCAGCAGTTCGACTAGCGGTCGTAGTGAGCAGTTCTTC. This sequence encodes CASSSTSGRSEQFF.

V gene TRBV18 combines with J gene TRBJ2-1; 9 positions agree with TRBD2. V shed 6 bases and J 0 bases; nucleotides not matched to a gene: 9. The CDR3 runs to 17 residues. CDR1 and CDR2 (germline): KGHSH, LQKENI. CDR3 in DNA: TGTGCCAGCTCCCTAGGTCTAGCGGGGTACTCCTACAATGAGCAGTTCTTC. Residues: CASSLGLAGYSYNEQFF. The full variable domain, with the rest looked up from reference TRBV18 and TRBJ2-1, is NAGVMQNPRHLVRRRGQEARLRCSPMKGHSHVYWYRQLPEEGLKFMVYLQKENIIDESGMPKERFSAEFPKEGPSILRIQQVVRGDSAAYFCASSLGLAGYSYNEQFFGPGTRLTVL.

The V call is TRBV19, the J call TRBJ2-5; D call uncertain. Germline CDR1 LNHDA, CDR2 SQIVND (reference sequence). The CDR3 runs to 12 residues. V dropped 6 bases and J dropped 2 bases, with 7 bases sitting between them. This chain's CDR3 is CASRVVQETQYF. CDR3 DNA: TGTGCCAGTAGAGTAGTACAAGAGACCCAGTACTTC.